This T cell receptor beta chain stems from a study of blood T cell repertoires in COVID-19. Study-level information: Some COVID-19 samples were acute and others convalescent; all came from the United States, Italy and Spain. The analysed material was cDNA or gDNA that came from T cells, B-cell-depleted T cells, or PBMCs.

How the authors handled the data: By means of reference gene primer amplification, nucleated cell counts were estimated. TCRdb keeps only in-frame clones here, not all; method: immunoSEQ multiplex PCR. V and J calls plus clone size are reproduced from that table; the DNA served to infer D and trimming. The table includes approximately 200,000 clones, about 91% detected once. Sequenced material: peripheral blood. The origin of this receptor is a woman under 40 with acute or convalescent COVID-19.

The CDR3 here is CASRYPLTDTQYF. CDR3 coding DNA: TGTGCCAGCAGATATCCTCTCACAGATACGCAGTATTTT. V gene TRBV2 combines with J gene TRBJ2-3, with D unresolved. Germline assignment: CDR1 SNHLY and CDR2 FYNNEI. The CDR3 sequence is 13 residues long. Trimming stripped 6 bases from V and 2 bases from J, with 9 bases between.